A selection of T cell receptor beta chains follows, all from one sample in a study of blood T cell repertoires in COVID-19. The assay was immunoSEQ multiplex PCR, and TCRdb's table has in-frame clones only and misses some. Of about 190,000 clones listed, around 83% are singletons. Sequenced material: peripheral blood. The receptors here all came from a middle-aged woman with acute or convalescent COVID-19. CDR3s include the opening cysteine and the closing phenylalanine or tryptophan. A D gene is named only where the DNA matches it firmly. Clone size is stated in some rows and not others, as once, few, many or a class when expanded.

d_call: .; clone_size: .; j_call: TRBJ1-1; v_call: TRBV19; cdr3_nt: TGTGCCAGTAGTAATGCAGGGGCGAATAAGAACACTGAAGCTTTCTTT; cdr3_aa: CASSNAGANKNTEAFF
d_call: TRBD1; clone_size: .; j_call: TRBJ1-6; v_call: TRBV27; cdr3_nt: TGTGCCAGCAGTCCTCCGGGACAGTCGATCCTCCACTTT; cdr3_aa: CASSPPGQSILHF
d_call: TRBD1; clone_size: .; j_call: TRBJ1-6; v_call: TRBV6-4; cdr3_nt: TGTGCCAGCAGCCTGAGAACAGGGGGCGACTCACCCCTCCACTTT; cdr3_aa: CASSLRTGGDSPLHF
d_call: TRBD1; clone_size: .; j_call: TRBJ1-2; v_call: TRBV11-2; cdr3_nt: TGTGCCAGCACGTTAGACAGGGGCTCTAACTATGGCTACACCTTC; cdr3_aa: CASTLDRGSNYGYTF
d_call: .; clone_size: .; j_call: TRBJ1-4; v_call: TRBV2; cdr3_nt: TGTGCCAGCAGTGCGGGACAAAGTTATAGACTGTTTTTT; cdr3_aa: CASSAGQSYRLFF
d_call: TRBD2; clone_size: once; j_call: TRBJ2-3; v_call: TRBV7-7; cdr3_nt: TGTGCCAGCAGCCTTCGGACTAGCGTAGATACGCAGTATTTT; cdr3_aa: CASSLRTSVDTQYF
d_call: TRBD2; clone_size: .; j_call: TRBJ2-3; v_call: TRBV15; cdr3_nt: TGTGCCACCCGGCTAGCGGGGGGGAGTACGCAGTATTTT; cdr3_aa: CATRLAGGSTQYF
d_call: TRBD2; clone_size: .; j_call: TRBJ2-2; v_call: TRBV27; cdr3_nt: TGTGCCAGCTCTCGGGGCGGCGGGAGGGTCGGCGGGGAGCTGTTTTTT; cdr3_aa: CASSRGGGRVGGELFF
d_call: .; clone_size: once; j_call: TRBJ2-7; v_call: TRBV28; cdr3_nt: TGTGCCAGCTCTGCAGGGACACCCTACGAGCAGTACTTC; cdr3_aa: CASSAGTPYEQYF
d_call: TRBD1; clone_size: .; j_call: TRBJ2-7; v_call: TRBV28; cdr3_nt: TGTGCCAGCCAGACAGGGACCTCCGTCTCCATCTACGAGCAGTACTTC; cdr3_aa: CASQTGTSVSIYEQYF
d_call: .; clone_size: .; j_call: TRBJ2-1; v_call: TRBV7-9; cdr3_nt: TGTGCCAGCAGCTTAGCGGAGCCCATAGATGAAGAGCAGTTCTTC; cdr3_aa: CASSLAEPIDEEQFF
d_call: TRBD2; clone_size: once; j_call: TRBJ2-2; v_call: TRBV9; cdr3_nt: TGTGCCAGCAGCGTAGGCCCAGCCCCTGGCGGGGGGGCTTTAGTCTCTTCCGGGGAGCTGTTTTTT; cdr3_aa: CASSVGPAPGGGALVSSGELFF
d_call: .; clone_size: once; j_call: TRBJ1-2; v_call: TRBV28; cdr3_nt: TGTGCCAGCAATCCAGTAGGGGCGGGAAACTATGGCTACACCTTC; cdr3_aa: CASNPVGAGNYGYTF
d_call: .; clone_size: .; j_call: TRBJ2-1; v_call: TRBV7-3; cdr3_nt: TGTGCCAGCAGCGAGCAGGGCAAGATGATTGATGAGCAGTTCTTC; cdr3_aa: CASSEQGKMIDEQFF
d_call: .; clone_size: .; j_call: TRBJ1-5; v_call: TRBV19; cdr3_nt: TGTGCCAGTAGTATGAGGCGGGGGCGAAGGCAGCCCCAGCATTTT; cdr3_aa: CASSMRRGRRQPQHF
d_call: TRBD1; clone_size: .; j_call: TRBJ1-5; v_call: TRBV30; cdr3_nt: TGTGCCTGGAGTCCCGGGACAGGGGCAAATCAGCCCCAGCATTTT; cdr3_aa: CAWSPGTGANQPQHF
d_call: TRBD1; clone_size: .; j_call: TRBJ2-1; v_call: TRBV10-3; cdr3_nt: TGTGCCATCAGCCAACTTACAGGGGGCCCTCACAATGAGCAGTTCTTC; cdr3_aa: CAISQLTGGPHNEQFF
d_call: .; clone_size: .; j_call: TRBJ2-2; v_call: TRBV21-1; cdr3_nt: TGTGCCAGCAGCAATGTAACCCAAAGGGGTGGTGGGACATCTACAGGGGCGTCCGGGGAGCTGTTTTTT; cdr3_aa: CASSNVTQRGGGTSTGASGELFF
d_call: .; clone_size: .; j_call: TRBJ2-7; v_call: TRBV7-3; cdr3_nt: TGTGCCAGCAGCCCCGACAGGCTGGGTGAGCAGTACTTC; cdr3_aa: CASSPDRLGEQYF
d_call: TRBD1; clone_size: few; j_call: TRBJ1-5; v_call: TRBV28; cdr3_nt: TGTGCCAGCAGCCTTTTCAGGGGGGCTTATAGCAATCAGCCCCAGCATTTT; cdr3_aa: CASSLFRGAYSNQPQHF
d_call: .; clone_size: .; j_call: TRBJ1-5; v_call: TRBV2; cdr3_nt: TGTGCCTCTGGGAGGAACACTCAGCCCCAGCATTTT; cdr3_aa: CASGRNTQPQHF
d_call: .; clone_size: .; j_call: TRBJ2-5; v_call: TRBV5-1; cdr3_nt: TGCGCCAGCAGCTGGCAGGATTCGGAGACCCAGTACTTC; cdr3_aa: CASSWQDSETQYF
d_call: TRBD1; clone_size: .; j_call: TRBJ2-1; v_call: TRBV7-8; cdr3_nt: TGTGCCAGCAGTTCAGGGGGCTCCACCTACAATGAGCAGTTCTTC; cdr3_aa: CASSSGGSTYNEQFF
d_call: .; clone_size: .; j_call: TRBJ1-6; v_call: TRBV2; cdr3_nt: TGTGCCAGCACTCCTATCCCGGGGGTGGGGAATTCACCCCTCCACTTT; cdr3_aa: CASTPIPGVGNSPLHF
d_call: TRBD1; clone_size: .; j_call: TRBJ1-1; v_call: TRBV30; cdr3_nt: TGTGCCTGGAACTGGGGAGAGGGGGCGAACACTGAAGCTTTCTTT; cdr3_aa: CAWNWGEGANTEAFF
d_call: TRBD2; clone_size: .; j_call: TRBJ2-5; v_call: TRBV19; cdr3_nt: TGTGCCAGTAGTTTGGGACTAGCGGGAGGTGAGACCCAGTACTTC; cdr3_aa: CASSLGLAGGETQYF
d_call: TRBD1; clone_size: .; j_call: TRBJ2-5; v_call: TRBV2; cdr3_nt: TGTGCCACCTTTGGACAGGGCCAAGAGACCCAGTACTTC; cdr3_aa: CATFGQGQETQYF
d_call: .; clone_size: .; j_call: TRBJ2-1; v_call: TRBV5-6; cdr3_nt: TGTGCCAGCAGCTCCCGCCCAGCGAATGAGCAGTTCTTC; cdr3_aa: CASSSRPANEQFF
d_call: TRBD1; clone_size: .; j_call: TRBJ2-1; v_call: TRBV5-1; cdr3_nt: TGCGCCAGCAGCTTTCCTCCGGGACAGGGCCACAATGAGCAGTTCTTC; cdr3_aa: CASSFPPGQGHNEQFF
d_call: TRBD1; clone_size: .; j_call: TRBJ2-3; v_call: TRBV19; cdr3_nt: TGTGCCAGTAGTACGGGACAGGGGATCGGAGATACGCAGTATTTT; cdr3_aa: CASSTGQGIGDTQYF
d_call: .; clone_size: few; j_call: TRBJ2-3; v_call: TRBV21-1; cdr3_nt: TGTGCCAGCAGCAAAGAGGGAGCGGGGGGGCCTTTAGATACGCAGTATTTT; cdr3_aa: CASSKEGAGGPLDTQYF
d_call: .; clone_size: .; j_call: TRBJ1-2; v_call: TRBV7-2; cdr3_nt: TGTGCCAGCAGCTTCGGTCGGGAAGGCTACACCTTC; cdr3_aa: CASSFGREGYTF
d_call: TRBD2; clone_size: .; j_call: TRBJ2-1; v_call: TRBV19; cdr3_nt: TGTGCCAGTGCTAGCGGGGGAACTAATGAGCAGTTCTTC; cdr3_aa: CASASGGTNEQFF
d_call: .; clone_size: .; j_call: TRBJ2-7; v_call: TRBV27; cdr3_nt: TGTGCCAGCAGTTTATTTGCGCCTCCCTACGAGCAGTACTTC; cdr3_aa: CASSLFAPPYEQYF
d_call: .; clone_size: once; j_call: TRBJ2-2; v_call: TRBV4-1; cdr3_nt: TGCGCCAGCAGCCAAGTGTGGGCGGGGGGACAGACCGGGGAGCTGTTTTTT; cdr3_aa: CASSQVWAGGQTGELFF
d_call: TRBD2; clone_size: .; j_call: TRBJ2-3; v_call: TRBV7-9; cdr3_nt: TGTGCCAGCAGCGGGCGGGGGGTTAGCACAGATACGCAGTATTTT; cdr3_aa: CASSGRGVSTDTQYF
d_call: TRBD1; clone_size: .; j_call: TRBJ1-2; v_call: TRBV28; cdr3_nt: TGTGCCAGCAGTTCACAGGGGTTGGGTGGCTACACCTTC; cdr3_aa: CASSSQGLGGYTF
d_call: TRBD2; clone_size: .; j_call: TRBJ2-7; v_call: TRBV5-1; cdr3_nt: TGCGCCAGCCGGGAAAGCGGGGACGCCGAGCAGTACTTC; cdr3_aa: CASRESGDAEQYF
d_call: TRBD1; clone_size: .; j_call: TRBJ1-5; v_call: TRBV5-3; cdr3_nt: TGTGCCAGAAGCGGGACAGGGAATAGCAATCAGCCCCAGCATTTT; cdr3_aa: CARSGTGNSNQPQHF
d_call: .; clone_size: few; j_call: TRBJ2-7; v_call: TRBV7-9; cdr3_nt: TGTGCCAGCAGCTCATACGACGGGTACGAGCAGTACTTC; cdr3_aa: CASSSYDGYEQYF
d_call: TRBD2; clone_size: .; j_call: TRBJ2-2; v_call: TRBV4-2; cdr3_nt: TGTGCCAGCATTGGGGCGGGAGTAAGTGCTGACACCGGGGAGCTGTTTTTT; cdr3_aa: CASIGAGVSADTGELFF
d_call: .; clone_size: .; j_call: TRBJ2-3; v_call: TRBV28; cdr3_nt: TGTGCCAGCAGCCCCCAAACGGGGGTCCGGGATACGCAGTATTTT; cdr3_aa: CASSPQTGVRDTQYF
d_call: .; clone_size: .; j_call: TRBJ2-2; v_call: TRBV6-5; cdr3_nt: TGTGCCAGCAGGATAGCGACAGGGAACACCGGGGAGCTGTTTTTT; cdr3_aa: CASRIATGNTGELFF
d_call: .; clone_size: .; j_call: TRBJ2-7; v_call: TRBV28; cdr3_nt: TGTGCCAGCAGTTTATCGGGGACAAGGTACGAGCAGTACTTC; cdr3_aa: CASSLSGTRYEQYF
d_call: TRBD1; clone_size: few; j_call: TRBJ1-3; v_call: TRBV4-1; cdr3_nt: TGCGCCAGCAGCCGCCCAGGGGGCTTGAGGGAGAAAGGAAACACCATATATTTT; cdr3_aa: CASSRPGGLREKGNTIYF
d_call: .; clone_size: few; j_call: TRBJ2-3; v_call: TRBV28; cdr3_nt: TGTGCCAGCAGCGAACTAGGCGTGGACTCCATTGGAGATACGCAGTATTTT; cdr3_aa: CASSELGVDSIGDTQYF
d_call: .; clone_size: .; j_call: TRBJ2-5; v_call: TRBV6-5; cdr3_nt: TGTGCCAGCAGTTTCGACTCAGAGACCCAGTACTTC; cdr3_aa: CASSFDSETQYF
d_call: TRBD1; clone_size: .; j_call: TRBJ2-1; v_call: TRBV2; cdr3_nt: TGTGCCAGCAGCGGGACAGGGGGCGGTGAGCAGTTCTTC; cdr3_aa: CASSGTGGGEQFF
d_call: .; clone_size: .; j_call: TRBJ1-4; v_call: TRBV30; cdr3_nt: TGTGCCTGGAGTCTACGGGACACGGCGACAACTAATGAAAAACTGTTTTTT; cdr3_aa: CAWSLRDTATTNEKLFF
d_call: TRBD2; clone_size: .; j_call: TRBJ2-1; v_call: TRBV7-3; cdr3_nt: TGTGCCAGCAGCTATCCCGTTAGGAAGCGGGGAAAGCGGTTCTTC; cdr3_aa: CASSYPVRKRGKRFF
d_call: TRBD2; clone_size: .; j_call: TRBJ2-7; v_call: TRBV3-1/TRBV3-2; cdr3_nt: TGTGCCAGCAGCCAAGACAGCACGGGACTAGCGGATTACGAGCAGTACTTC; cdr3_aa: CASSQDSTGLADYEQYF